This paragraph reports one TCR beta chain. Its matching antigen is unknown. Primers for the PCR totalled 60 Vbeta and 13 Jbeta. Profiling relied on immunoSEQ multiplex PCR, and the TCRdb table lists in-frame clones only, not all of them. The top ten clones hold 11% of a sample with more than 90,000 clones, about 68% of them seen once. CDR3 length equals 13 residues. Germline V gene data show CDR1 as LGHNT and CDR2 as FRNRAP. With 5 bases removed from V and 4 bases from J, the gap between germline ends came to 10 bases. This sample was included in a study of cytomegalovirus exposure and HLA in healthy donors. Points from the study as a whole: Associated with cytomegalovirus, according to the listing, were approximately 160 TCR beta chains.

This clonotype originated in a woman in her forties or fifties in good health and CMV-seropositive. Specimen: PBMCs. This chain joins TRBV12-5 and TRBJ2-3, with TRBD1 as a possible D gene (5 bases). CDR3 nucleotides: TGTGCTAGTGGTAACTGGGGCGCAGATACGCAGTATTTT. Translating it yields CASGNWGADTQYF.